The 30 T cell receptor beta chains listed next were all sequenced from one sample in a study of vaccination effects on CD4 cells after COVID-19 (dated by TCRdb to the early 2020s). Library preparation was by the immunoSEQ multiplex PCR assay. TCRdb obtained this table from immuneACCESS and retained in-frame rearrangements with V and J assigned. These tables miss some clones; where compared with another copy, unresolved V genes account for less than half of the shortfall, and the remainder is unexplained. This sample holds some 60,000 clones; 78% were observed only once. About 4.5% of the sample rests with the top ten. For these receptors, no antigen is known. After less than 13 days of culture, CD4+ T cells were isolated with the EasySep CD4+ T cell isolation kit. Two doses of either the BNT162b2 or the mRNA-1273 mRNA SARS-CoV-2 vaccine were administered to participants. Source: CD4+ T cells from PBMCs cultured without peptide, taken after COVID-19 vaccination. The source of these receptors is a human donor who received a COVID-19 vaccine.

The rearrangement uses TRBV7-2 and TRBJ2-1, with D unclear. The CDR3 spans 13 residues. V dropped 4 bases and J dropped 10 bases, with 14 bases sitting between them. Germline V gene data show CDR1 as SGHTA and CDR2 as FQGNSA. DNA of the CDR3: TGTGCCAGCAGCTCCTATGGCTCGCGAGAGCAGTTCTTC. Its protein is CASSSYGSREQFF.

The rearrangement uses TRBV18 and TRBJ1-1, with D hard to call. The CDR3 has 13 residues. Per the germline V gene, CDR1 is KGHSH and CDR2 is LQKENI. Trimming left V 3 bases short and J 0 bases short, with 5 bases between. Here the CDR3 reads CASSPGMNTEAFF. CDR3 nucleotide sequence: TGTGCCAGCTCACCCGGGATGAACACTGAAGCTTTCTTT.

This sequence joins TRBV9 and TRBJ2-3; 8 bases match TRBD2. Losses at the gene ends were 4 bases for V and 6 bases for J; bases not matched to a gene: 10. Germline CDR1 and CDR2: SGDLS and YYNGEE. The CDR3 is made up of 15 amino acids. The DNA of the CDR3 is TGTGCCAGCAGCTCCGGAGGTAGCGGGACGGATACGCAGTATTTT. Residues: CASSSGGSGTDTQYF.

V is TRBV6-1 and J is TRBJ1-2; the D is unclear. The germline gives CDR1 MNHNS, CDR2 SASEGT. CDR3 length: 15 amino acids. V lost 0 bases to trimming and J lost 9 bases, with 17 bases between them. In DNA, the CDR3 is TGTGCCAGCAGTGAAGCCCCTTCGGTAGGGTCGAGCTACACCTTC. The encoded protein is CASSEAPSVGSSYTF.

The genes are TRBV7-9 and TRBJ2-5; possibly TRBD1 for D (6 bases). With 0 bases removed from V and 4 bases from J, the gap between germline ends came to 6 bases. The CDR3 has 13 residues. Germline lookup yields CDR1 SEHNR and CDR2 FQNEAQ (reference sequence). CDR3 sequence: CASSLAGGETQYF. The CDR3 DNA sequence: TGTGCCAGCAGCTTAGCAGGGGGAGAGACCCAGTACTTC.

This clone was observed a few times. The chain links TRBV5-1 to TRBJ1-3; no clear D. CDR3 length: 15 residues. The germline gives CDR1 SGHRS, CDR2 YFSETQ. V lost 5 bases to trimming and J lost 2 bases, with 14 bases between them. CDR3 protein: CASRFGISTGNTIYF. For the CDR3, the DNA is TGCGCCAGCAGGTTCGGGATTTCCACTGGAAACACCATATATTTT.

The chain uses TRBV9 and TRBJ1-5; D possibly corresponds to TRBD1 (5 bases). Between the trimmed V and J ends, which lost 0 bases and 5 bases, there was a span of 18 bases. Germline V gene data show CDR1 as SGDLS and CDR2 as YYNGEE. The CDR3 loop spans 17 amino acids. The CDR3 DNA reads as TGTGCCAGCAGCGTAGGGCAGGATGGGACCTATTATCAGCCCCAGCATTTT. Its translation is CASSVGQDGTYYQPQHF.

This clone was found once. The chain carries TRBV18 and TRBJ2-2; D perhaps matches TRBD2 (6 bases). Germline loops: CDR1 KGHSH, CDR2 LQKENI. This CDR3 spans 16 amino acids. The V and J ends lost 1 base and 2 bases respectively, with 11 bases between them. The DNA for the CDR3 is TGTGCCAGCTCACCACGGGCGGGACCCAACACCGGGGAGCTGTTTTTT. Its translation: CASSPRAGPNTGELFF.

This chain links TRBV3-1 (or the pseudogene TRBV3-2) with TRBJ1-1; 8 bases are a match to TRBD1. Germline V gene lookup returns CDR1 LGHDT and CDR2 YNNKEL (reference sequence). CDR3 size: 18 residues. The ends lost 0 bases at V and 2 bases at J; junction bases unmatched: 11. In DNA form, the CDR3 reads TGTGCCAGCAGCCAAGATCGTAGGACAGGGAGGGGCAACACTGAAGCTTTCTTT. It specifies CASSQDRRTGRGNTEAFF.

This chain uses TRBV12-3 or TRBV12-4 with TRBJ1-2; 11 nucleotides line up with TRBD1. Unmatched junction bases numbered 5, after V lost 1 base and J lost 13 bases. The CDR3 spans 13 residues. The CDR3 nucleotides are TGTGCCAGCAGTTTAGGGACAGGGGGCTTCCTCACCTTC. Its translation: CASSLGTGGFLTF.

This clone was observed a few times. J is TRBJ1-2 and V is TRBV10-3; the D gene is possibly TRBD1 (6 bases). CDR1 is ENHRY and CDR2 is SYGVKD in the germline V gene. The CDR3 runs to 14 residues. V lost 8 bases to trimming and J lost 2 bases, with 15 bases between them. CDR3 bases: TGTGCCATCGGGGGACAAGGAAGGAACTATGGCTACACCTTC. Its protein is CAIGGQGRNYGYTF.

The chain carries TRBV3-1 (or the pseudogene TRBV3-2) and TRBJ1-1, with a weak D call TRBD1 (5 bases). The V end lost 2 bases, the J end lost 2 bases, and 9 bases lay between the germline ends. The CDR3 length is 14 residues. Germline lookup yields CDR1 LGHDT and CDR2 YNNKEL (reference sequence). CDR3 residues: CASSQLTVNTEAFF. CDR3 sequence (DNA): TGTGCCAGCAGCCAACTGACAGTAAACACTGAAGCTTTCTTT.

The sample holds one count of this clone. This chain links TRBV30 with TRBJ1-6; TRBD1 might be the D (6 bases). The CDR3 contains 15 residues. V was pared by 4 bases and J by 1 base, with 11 bases between. CDR1 is GTSNPN, CDR2 SVGIG, per germline (reference sequence). This CDR3 is CAWMYGTSYNSPLHF. The CDR3 nucleotides read TGTGCCTGGATGTACGGGACATCCTATAATTCACCCCTCCACTTT.

V usage is TRBV29-1 and J usage is TRBJ2-3; a weak D match, TRBD2 (7 bases). In germline, CDR1 is SQVTM, CDR2 ANQGSEA. Trimming pared 2 bases from V and 6 bases from J, leaving 15 bases between. CDR3 length: 14 residues. CDR3 sequence reads: CSVETMRGGDTQYF. CDR3 DNA: TGCAGCGTTGAAACGATGAGGGGGGGTGATACGCAGTATTTT.

The chain carries TRBV4-1 and TRBJ1-2, with D maybe TRBD1 (5 bases). Germline V gives CDR1 MGHRA, CDR2 YSYEKL. V was shortened by 0 bases and J by 5 bases, with 16 bases between the two germline ends. The CDR3 is 16 residues long. In DNA form, the CDR3 reads TGCGCCAGCAGCCAAGATCCTGCCGGGACCCCATATGGCTACACCTTC. Protein sequence: CASSQDPAGTPYGYTF.

V usage is TRBV6-5 and J usage is TRBJ2-3, with D maybe TRBD1 (5 bases). Per germline, CDR1 MNHEY and CDR2 SVGAGI. The CDR3 is 14 residues long. Trimming cost V 5 bases and J 4 bases, with 13 bases left between them. The CDR3 nucleotides are TGTGCCAGCAGTAGGGGCAGAAAATCAGATACGCAGTATTTT. This codes for CASSRGRKSDTQYF.

V and J are TRBV7-2 and TRBJ1-2; D not resolved. CDR1 is SGHTA, CDR2 FQGNSA, per germline. V was cut by 5 bases and J by 2 bases, with 6 bases left in between. The CDR3 is made up of 12 amino acids. CDR3 protein: CASSTANYGYTF. CDR3 nucleotides: TGTGCCAGCAGCACAGCAAACTATGGCTACACCTTC.

The gene calls are TRBV9 and TRBJ1-2; a possible D gene is TRBD1 (5 bases). Germline V gene data show CDR1 as SGDLS and CDR2 as YYNGEE. Trimming pared 2 bases from V and 0 bases from J, leaving 11 bases between. This CDR3 has 15 residues. The CDR3 here is CASSVLGEPNYGYTF. CDR3 bases: TGTGCCAGCAGCGTTCTGGGGGAACCTAACTATGGCTACACCTTC.

The table lists this clone with a few counts. The J gene is TRBJ2-1, the V gene TRBV5-4; D is uncertain. The CDR3 has 15 residues. The ends were cut back, 1 base at V and 6 bases at J, with 14 bases in the middle. Germline CDR1 is SGHNT and CDR2 is YYREEE (reference sequence). Written as DNA, the CDR3 is TGTGCCAGCAGCTTGAGGACCCAAGACCCCAATGAGCAGTTCTTC. It translates to CASSLRTQDPNEQFF.

This chain connects TRBV24-1 to TRBJ2-1; TRBD2 aligns across 14 bases. The V gene end was trimmed by 5 bases and the J gene end by 4 bases; junction bases not matched to a gene: 3. This CDR3 is built from 16 residues. CDR1 KGHDR and CDR2 SFDVKD come from the germline V gene. The CDR3 nucleotides read TGTGCCACCAGTGGGACTAGCGGGAGGTTTTACAATGAGCAGTTCTTC. Encoded protein: CATSGTSGRFYNEQFF.

This clone has only one observation. The V gene is TRBV30, the J gene TRBJ1-1; D call uncertain. V shed 2 bases and J shed 1 base, with 5 bases lying between them. Germline V gene sequence: CDR1 GTSNPN, CDR2 SVGIG (reference sequence). CDR3 length equals 12 residues. The CDR3 loop is CAWSFTNTEAFF. The CDR3 region has the DNA TGTGCCTGGAGTTTTACGAACACTGAAGCTTTCTTT. Complete variable domain (other parts from reference TRBV30 and TRBJ1-1): SQTIHQWPATLVQPVGSPLSLECTVEGTSNPNLYWYRQAAGRGLQLLFYSVGIGQISSEVPQNLSASRPQDRQFILSSKKLLLSDSGFYLCAWSFTNTEAFFGQGTRLTVV.

The chain couples TRBV6-4 to TRBJ1-1; tentative D call: TRBD1 (5 bases). Trimming took off 4 bases at V and 1 base at J, with 10 bases between the two ends. CDR3 size: 14 residues. Per the germline V gene, CDR1 is MRHNA and CDR2 is SNTAGT. The CDR3 sequence: CASSVQGGNTEAFF. Written as DNA, the CDR3 is TGTGCCAGCAGTGTCCAGGGAGGGAACACTGAAGCTTTCTTT.

The V call is TRBV5-1, the J call TRBJ2-2, with unresolved D. CDR1 is SGHRS, CDR2 YFSETQ, per germline. The V and J ends lost 6 bases and 0 bases respectively, with 9 bases between them. The CDR3 covers 14 residues. The CDR3 sequence: CASNSITNTGELFF. The CDR3 nucleotides read TGCGCCAGCAATAGCATTACGAACACCGGGGAGCTGTTTTTT.

This chain connects TRBV21-1 to TRBJ2-3; the table assigns TRBD2, which was not confirmed against the DNA. TRBV21-1 has pseudogene status. The CDR3 is 18 residues long. The DNA for the CDR3 is TGTGCCAGCAGCAAAGTCCTTTGCCTAGCGGGAGAATCAGATACGCAGTATTTT. Residues: CASSKVLCLAGESDTQYF.

This chain links TRBV4-3 with TRBJ2-4, with 10 bases aligning to TRBD2. This CDR3 contains 17 residues. CDR1 and CDR2 (germline): LGHNA, YSLEER. The junction had 8 bases not matched to a gene; V was cut back by 3 bases and J by 3 bases. In nucleotides, the CDR3 is TGCGCCAGCAGCCACATAGCGGGGGGATTCGGCAAAAACATTCAGTACTTC. It codes for CASSHIAGGFGKNIQYF.

This chain uses TRBV13 with TRBJ2-3, with 8 bases lining up with TRBD2. The CDR3 totals 22 residues. V gave up 8 bases and J gave up 0 bases; unmatched junction bases: 28. Germline CDR1 and CDR2: PRHDT and FYEKMQ (reference sequence). This CDR3 reads CASGISLIAGGLARESTDTQYF. CDR3 nucleotides: TGTGCCAGCGGGATCTCTCTTATCGCGGGGGGCCTGGCTAGAGAAAGCACAGATACGCAGTATTTT.

Only a few counts were recorded for this clone. The chain carries TRBV27 and TRBJ1-2; D call uncertain. Germline loops: CDR1 MNHEY, CDR2 SMNVEV (reference sequence). The CDR3 runs to 18 residues. V was cut by 1 base and J by 1 base, with 19 bases left in between. The CDR3 loop reads CASSLFPRGSDLNYGYTF. CDR3 sequence (DNA): TGTGCCAGCAGTTTATTCCCTCGGGGATCCGACCTTAACTATGGCTACACCTTC.

The chain employs TRBV28 and TRBJ2-3; D not resolved. Germline CDR1 reads MDHEN; CDR2 reads SYDVKM. With 7 bases removed from V and 1 base from J, the gap between germline ends came to 6 bases. The CDR3 spans 12 residues. CDR3 residues: CASTSGTDTQYF. The DNA for the CDR3 is TGTGCCAGCACCTCGGGCACAGATACGCAGTATTTT.

The rearrangement links TRBV7-2 to TRBJ1-2, with TRBD1 matching over 12 bases. This CDR3 region has 17 residues. Germline assignment: CDR1 SGHTA and CDR2 FQGNSA. Trimming took 1 base from V and 5 from J; bases not matched to a gene: 8. The CDR3 loop reads CASSLGAGDRGHYGYTF. CDR3 DNA sequence: TGTGCCAGCAGCTTAGGGGCCGGGGACAGGGGGCATTATGGCTACACCTTC.

The genes are TRBV4-1 and TRBJ2-1; 12 positions agree with TRBD2. The germline V gene has CDR1 MGHRA and CDR2 YSYEKL. The V gene end was trimmed by 4 bases and the J gene end by 5 bases; junction bases not matched to a gene: 6. This CDR3 has 16 residues. Here the CDR3 DNA reads TGCGCCAGCAGCCCAGGACTAGCGGGACCCCACAATGAGCAGTTCTTC. Its protein is CASSPGLAGPHNEQFF.